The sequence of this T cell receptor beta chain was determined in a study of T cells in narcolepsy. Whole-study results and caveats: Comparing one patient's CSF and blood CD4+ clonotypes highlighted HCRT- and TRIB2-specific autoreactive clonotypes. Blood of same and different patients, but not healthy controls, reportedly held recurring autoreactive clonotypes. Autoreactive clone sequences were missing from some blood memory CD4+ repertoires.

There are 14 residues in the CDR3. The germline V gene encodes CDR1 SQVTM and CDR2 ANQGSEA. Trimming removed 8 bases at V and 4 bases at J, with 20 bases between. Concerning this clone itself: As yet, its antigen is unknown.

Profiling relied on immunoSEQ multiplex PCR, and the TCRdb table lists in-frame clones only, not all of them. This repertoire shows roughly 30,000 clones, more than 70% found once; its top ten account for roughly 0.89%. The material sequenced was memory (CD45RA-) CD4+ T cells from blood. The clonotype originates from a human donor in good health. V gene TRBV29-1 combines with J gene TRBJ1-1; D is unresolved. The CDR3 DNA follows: TGCAGCTACTCATCCAGGACGAGCTCCACTGAAGCTTTCTTT. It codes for CSYSSRTSSTEAFF.